This is a list of T cell receptor beta chains from one sample in a study of blood T cell repertoires in COVID-19. TCRdb's copy holds only in-frame clones and misses some; the assay was immunoSEQ multiplex PCR. Altogether hundreds of thousands of clones are present, about 91% being singletons, with the ten largest covering approximately 0.9%. Sequenced material: peripheral blood. The receptor set was obtained from a man younger than 30 with COVID-19, enrolled during active disease. CDR3s include the opening cysteine and the closing phenylalanine or tryptophan. D genes are given only for firm matches. Clone size appears in some rows only: once, few, many, or a class for an expanded clone.

cdr3_aa cdr3_nt j_call clone_size v_call d_call
CASSQGPQSYNSPLHF TGTGCCAGCAGCCAAGGTCCCCAGTCTTATAATTCACCCCTCCACTTT TRBJ1-6 few TRBV3-1/TRBV3-2 -
CASRSTGLTSYEQYF TGCGCCAGCAGGTCGACAGGGCTAACTTCCTACGAGCAGTACTTC TRBJ2-7 - TRBV5-1 TRBD1
CASSPWTGVGYTF TGTGCCAGCAGCCCCTGGACAGGGGTAGGCTACACCTTC TRBJ1-2 - TRBV14 TRBD1
CASSSDNEQFF TGTGCCAGCAGTTCCGACAATGAGCAGTTCTTC TRBJ2-1 - TRBV11-3 -
CSASTDRDAGYTF TGCAGTGCTAGTACGGACAGGGATGCTGGCTACACCTTC TRBJ1-2 few TRBV20-1 TRBD1
CASSFPTGLANYGYTF TGTGCCAGCAGTTTCCCGACAGGCCTAGCTAACTATGGCTACACCTTC TRBJ1-2 once TRBV6-2/TRBV6-3 -
CASSPSQGYYGYTF TGTGCCAGCAGCCCTAGCCAGGGGTACTATGGCTACACCTTC TRBJ1-2 - TRBV9 -
CASSFIAGNYEQYF TGTGCCAGCAGTTTTATTGCGGGCAACTACGAGCAGTACTTC TRBJ2-7 - TRBV28 -
CASSFGVLAQYF TGTGCCAGCAGCTTCGGGGTCCTCGCGCAGTATTTT TRBJ2-3 few TRBV7-8 -
CASSLELSGTGADEQYF TGCGCCAGCAGCTTAGAGCTATCCGGGACAGGGGCAGACGAGCAGTACTTC TRBJ2-7 - TRBV5-1 TRBD1
CASSFHRGGANTEAFF TGTGCCAGCAGCTTTCACAGGGGTGGCGCGAACACTGAAGCTTTCTTT TRBJ1-1 - TRBV13 TRBD1
CASSSRETDTQYF TGTGCCAGCAGCTCTCGGGAAACAGATACGCAGTATTTT TRBJ2-3 once TRBV5-6 -
CASSQAGTGRTEAFF TGTGCCAGTAGTCAAGCCGGGACAGGGAGAACTGAAGCTTTCTTT TRBJ1-1 - TRBV19 TRBD1
CASSPPRGNNNEQFF TGTGCCAGCAGCCCCCCGCGGGGGAACAACAATGAGCAGTTCTTC TRBJ2-1 - TRBV3-1/TRBV3-2 TRBD2
CASSRGLAPQETQYF TGCGCCAGCAGTCGGGGACTAGCGCCACAAGAGACCCAGTACTTC TRBJ2-5 - TRBV5-1 TRBD2
CASSFFQGREKLFF TGTGCCAGCAGCTTCTTCCAGGGCCGTGAAAAACTGTTTTTT TRBJ1-4 few TRBV7-9 -
CASSSDKNYGYTF TGTGCCAGCAGTTCTGACAAGAACTATGGCTACACCTTC TRBJ1-2 - TRBV5-4 -
CASSRNRGREETQYF TGTGCCAGCAGCCGGAACAGGGGAAGGGAAGAGACCCAGTACTTC TRBJ2-5 - TRBV7-8 TRBD1
CASSQPGRTGNTDTQYF TGCGCCAGCAGCCAACCCGGGCGGACAGGGAACACAGATACGCAGTATTTT TRBJ2-3 - TRBV4-1 TRBD1
CASSYGNFDRLDEKLFF TGTGCCAGCAGTTACGGTAACTTCGACAGGTTGGATGAAAAACTGTTTTTT TRBJ1-4 - TRBV6-2/TRBV6-3 -
CASSLEAGRDNEQFF TGTGCCAGCAGCTTGGAGGCAGGCCGTGACAATGAGCAGTTCTTC TRBJ2-1 - TRBV5-4 -
CASSPGTEALSGYTF TGTGCCAGCAGCCCTGGGACAGAGGCGCTCAGTGGCTACACCTTC TRBJ1-2 - TRBV5-4 TRBD1
CSVDGGSVETQYF TGCAGCGTCGACGGGGGGAGTGTTGAGACCCAGTACTTC TRBJ2-5 - TRBV29-1 TRBD2
CASSYSIQGSEKLFF TGTGCCAGCAGTTACTCGATACAGGGGAGTGAAAAACTGTTTTTT TRBJ1-4 - TRBV6-5 TRBD1
CATGTNQPQHF TGTGCGACAGGGACAAATCAGCCCCAGCATTTT TRBJ1-5 few TRBV24-1 TRBD1
CASSLGQADQPQHF TGTGCCAGCAGCTTAGGACAGGCGGATCAGCCCCAGCATTTT TRBJ1-5 few TRBV7-8 -
CASSYGQDSNTEAFF TGTGCCAGCAGTTATGGACAGGACTCAAACACTGAAGCTTTCTTT TRBJ1-1 - TRBV6-6 TRBD1
CASSRPPGSTEAFF TGTGCCAGCAGCCGCCCCCCAGGGTCCACTGAAGCTTTCTTT TRBJ1-1 few TRBV16 -
CAWSVLYHYEQYF TGTGCCTGGAGTGTACTCTACCACTACGAGCAGTACTTC TRBJ2-7 - TRBV30 -
CASSYQGVGYGYTF TGTGCCAGCAGTTACCAGGGGGTGGGCTATGGCTACACCTTC TRBJ1-2 - TRBV6-5 TRBD1
CASSQLVSDRVEQFF TGCGCCAGCAGCCAGTTAGTAAGCGACAGAGTTGAGCAGTTCTTC TRBJ2-1 - TRBV5-1 -
CASSQGPSGRAGVYF TGTGCCAGCAGCCAAGGTCCTAGCGGGAGGGCCGGAGTTTACTTC TRBJ2-7 - TRBV3-1/TRBV3-2 TRBD2
CASRQGGGGNQPQHF TGTGCCAGCAGACAAGGCGGGGGTGGCAATCAGCCCCAGCATTTT TRBJ1-5 - TRBV7-2 -
CASTLTGENTEAFF TGCGCCAGCACCTTGACAGGAGAAAACACTGAAGCTTTCTTT TRBJ1-1 - TRBV5-1 -
CASSSPGLAGGDEQFF TGTGCCAGCAGCTCCCCGGGACTAGCGGGGGGCGATGAGCAGTTCTTC TRBJ2-1 - TRBV5-4 TRBD2
CASSQDQHATGELFF TGCGCCAGCAGCCAAGATCAACACGCCACCGGGGAGCTGTTTTTT TRBJ2-2 few TRBV4-1 -
CAISTGKPPSPLHF TGTGCCATCAGCACAGGGAAGCCTCCTTCACCCCTCCACTTT TRBJ1-6 - TRBV10-3 -
CASSYYLGAGYEQYF TGTGCCAGCAGTTACTATTTGGGGGCTGGCTACGAGCAGTACTTC TRBJ2-7 once TRBV6-5 -
CASSRGTTNTGELFF TGTGCCAGCAGCAGGGGGACAACGAACACCGGGGAGCTGTTTTTT TRBJ2-2 - TRBV11-3 -
CASSLGGRNSPLHF TGTGCCAGCAGTTTGGGGGGGCGTAATTCACCCCTCCACTTT TRBJ1-6 - TRBV27 -
CASSLSATGDSPLHF TGCGCCAGCAGCCTAAGCGCAACAGGGGATTCACCCCTCCACTTT TRBJ1-6 - TRBV4-1 TRBD1
CASSPRGVNEKLFF TGTGCCAGCAGCCCCAGGGGGGTGAATGAAAAACTGTTTTTT TRBJ1-4 - TRBV3-1/TRBV3-2 TRBD1
CASSQDRTGGPNEQFF TGCGCCAGCAGCCAAGATCGAACGGGGGGGCCAAATGAGCAGTTCTTC TRBJ2-1 - TRBV4-1 TRBD2
CASSASGSNNEQFF TGTGCCAGCAGCGCTAGCGGGAGTAACAATGAGCAGTTCTTC TRBJ2-1 once TRBV9 TRBD2